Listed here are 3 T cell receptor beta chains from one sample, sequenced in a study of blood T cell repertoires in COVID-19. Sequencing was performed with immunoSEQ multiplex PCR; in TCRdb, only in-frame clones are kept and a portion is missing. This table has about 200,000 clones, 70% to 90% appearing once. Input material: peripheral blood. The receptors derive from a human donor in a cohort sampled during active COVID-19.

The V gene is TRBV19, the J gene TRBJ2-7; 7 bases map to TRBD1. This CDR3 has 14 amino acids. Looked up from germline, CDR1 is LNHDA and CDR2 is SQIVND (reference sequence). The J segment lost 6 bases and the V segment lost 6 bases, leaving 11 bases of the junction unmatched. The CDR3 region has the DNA TGTGCCAGTAGACCAACAGGGGCGGGTGCCGAGCAGTACTTC. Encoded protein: CASRPTGAGAEQYF.

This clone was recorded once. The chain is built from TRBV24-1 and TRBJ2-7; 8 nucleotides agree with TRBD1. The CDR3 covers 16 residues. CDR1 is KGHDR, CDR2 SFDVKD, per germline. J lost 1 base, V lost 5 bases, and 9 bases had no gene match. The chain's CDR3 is CATSGPGTGGSYEQYF. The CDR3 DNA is TGTGCCACCAGTGGCCCCGGGACAGGAGGTTCCTACGAGCAGTACTTC.

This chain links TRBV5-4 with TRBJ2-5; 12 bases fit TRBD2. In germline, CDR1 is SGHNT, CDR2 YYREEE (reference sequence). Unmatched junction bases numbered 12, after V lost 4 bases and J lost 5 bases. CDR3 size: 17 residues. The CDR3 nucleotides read TGTGCCAGCAGCGACGGACTCAAGACTAGCGGGAGTGAGACCCAGTACTTC. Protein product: CASSDGLKTSGSETQYF.